This T cell receptor (beta chain) was identified during a study of shared clonotypes between healthy human individuals. Study results and caveats: It was only blood that was sampled, and tissue repertoires likely differ.

Per the germline V gene, CDR1 is SGHAT and CDR2 is FQNNGV. The germline V and J ends were trimmed by 5 bases and 1 base, with 15 bases remaining between them. The CDR3 is 15 amino acids. Data came from immunoSEQ multiplex PCR; TCRdb stores just in-frame clones and leaves some out. Here the sample spans over 2 million clones, approximately 95% being singletons. With respect to this clone: The target antigen is unknown.

This chain connects TRBV11-2 to TRBJ2-7; a possible D gene is TRBD2 (6 bases). The clonotype originates from a man younger than 35 in good health. Source material: naive CD4+ T cells sorted from blood. The subset: CD45RA+ positively selected. CDR3 residues: CASSRGAGLSYEQYF. CDR3 nucleotides: TGTGCCAGCAGCCGAGGGGCGGGGTTGTCCTACGAGCAGTACTTC.